The following is a T cell receptor beta chain sequence with its context. This table comes from immunoSEQ multiplex PCR, and its TCRdb copy is limited to in-frame clones, with some not included. Of about 250,000 clones in the sample, about 91% were seen once. Germline V gives CDR1 MNHEY, CDR2 SVGAGI. CDR3 length: 14 residues. Between the trimmed V and J ends, which lost 6 bases and 6 bases, there was a span of 16 bases. This entry comes from a study of blood T cell repertoires in COVID-19. As for the study in general: Material from acute and convalescent COVID-19 was sourced from the United States, Italy and Spain. PBMCs, B-cell-depleted T cells, or T cells provided the cDNA or gDNA that made up the material.

The sequencing sample was made of peripheral blood. This sequence was found in an elderly man with acute or convalescent COVID-19. V gene TRBV6-5 combines with J gene TRBJ2-3; weak D call: TRBD2 (5 bases). The DNA of the CDR3 is TGTGCCAGCAGCCCCCGGGGAAGGGCCGATACGCAGTATTTT. It is translated as CASSPRGRADTQYF.